The next 8 T cell receptor beta chains were all read from a single sample in a study of cytomegalovirus exposure and HLA in healthy donors. Sequencing was performed with immunoSEQ multiplex PCR; in TCRdb, only in-frame clones are kept and a portion is missing. The repertoire holds 68,000 or so clones, with over 80% as singletons. The sequencing sample was made of PBMCs. The receptors were gathered from a young man in good health and CMV-seronegative.

This clone is a singleton in its sample. The chain employs TRBV27 and TRBJ1-2; 9 bases line up with TRBD1. From germline, CDR1 is MNHEY and CDR2 SMNVEV (reference sequence). After removal of 6 bases from V and 4 bases from J, the junction contained 3 bases not matched to a gene. This CDR3 spans 13 amino acids. CDR3 sequence (DNA): TGTGCCAGCAGACCGGGACAGGGCTATGGCTACACCTTC. Residues: CASRPGQGYGYTF.

The chain has TRBV7-9 and TRBJ2-1, with D maybe TRBD1 (6 bases). The CDR3 is made up of 15 amino acids. In germline, CDR1 is SEHNR, CDR2 FQNEAQ (reference sequence). V dropped 7 bases and J dropped 3 bases, with 16 bases sitting between them. The CDR3 spells CASTSQGQSYNEQFF. The CDR3 nucleotides are TGTGCCAGCACCTCCCAAGGACAGAGCTACAATGAGCAGTTCTTC.

The rearrangement joins TRBV6-5 to TRBJ1-1; D uncertain. The CDR3 runs 14 residues. CDR1 is MNHEY and CDR2 is SVGAGI in the germline V gene. Trimming took off 5 bases at V and 1 base at J, with 11 bases between the two ends. The CDR3 protein is CASSARHTNTEAFF. The CDR3, as DNA: TGTGCCAGCAGTGCCCGACATACGAACACTGAAGCTTTCTTT.

The J gene is TRBJ2-1, the V gene TRBV11-2; TRBD1 matches at 7 bases. J gave up 2 bases and V 5 bases, and 6 bases lay outside the gene matches. The length of the CDR3 is 15 residues. The germline CDR1 and CDR2 sequences are SGHAT and FQNNGV. The CDR3 DNA follows: TGTGCCAGCAGCGCCCGGGACAGCACCTACAATGAGCAGTTCTTC. It translates to CASSARDSTYNEQFF.

This chain connects TRBV10-3 to TRBJ1-2, with D perhaps matching TRBD1 (6 bases). The length of the CDR3 is 14 residues. V was trimmed by 6 bases and J by 5 bases, leaving 16 bases between them. Germline loops: CDR1 ENHRY, CDR2 SYGVKD. The CDR3 protein is CAIRAHRDDYGYTF. CDR3 coding DNA: TGTGCCATCAGGGCCCACAGGGATGATTATGGCTACACCTTC.

V usage is TRBV5-1 and J usage is TRBJ2-1; D may be TRBD2 (5 bases). The CDR3 extends over 15 amino acids. V lost 3 bases and J 0 bases, leaving 10 bases between the germline ends. Per germline, CDR1 SGHRS and CDR2 YFSETQ. This CDR3 reads CASSSLGNSYNEQFF. CDR3 nucleotides: TGCGCCAGCAGCTCACTAGGGAACTCCTACAATGAGCAGTTCTTC.

CDR3 amino acids: CASSPPVLNTIYF. For the CDR3, the DNA is TGTGCCAGCTCACCACCCGTTTTGAACACCATATATTTT. The chain links TRBV18 to TRBJ1-3, with D hard to call. Germline CDR1 reads KGHSH; CDR2 reads LQKENI. The V and J ends lost 0 bases and 7 bases respectively, with 7 bases between them. There are 13 residues in the CDR3. Supplemented by reference TRBV18 and TRBJ1-3, the full variable domain reads NAGVMQNPRHLVRRRGQEARLRCSPMKGHSHVYWYRQLPEEGLKFMVYLQKENIIDESGMPKERFSAEFPKEGPSILRIQQVVRGDSAAYFCASSPPVLNTIYFGEGSWLTVV.

The genes are TRBV28 and TRBJ2-1, with D maybe TRBD1 (6 bases). Trimming shortened V by 6 bases and J by 0 bases, and 12 bases separated the two germline ends. CDR1 and CDR2 from the germline V gene are MDHEN and SYDVKM. The CDR3 has 15 amino acids. CDR3 protein: CASSRGGGSYNEQFF. CDR3 DNA sequence: TGTGCCAGCAGCCGAGGGGGTGGCTCCTACAATGAGCAGTTCTTC.